Below are 14 T cell receptor beta chains sequenced from a single sample in a study of T cell repertoires in cytomegalovirus infection. TCRdb processed the reads anew with MiXCR; each CDR3 protein has one entry. Counted here are hundreds of thousands of distinct CDR3 sequences, about a tenth occurring once; the ten biggest clones make up around 2.4%. The sequenced material came from PBMCs. Receptors originate from a human donor in good health (CMV status not recorded). Some clones in this sample may be carry-over from other donors' samples.

This clonotype has ten or more counts. The gene calls are TRBV12-3 or TRBV12-4 and TRBJ1-1; tentatively, D is TRBD1 (6 bases). Trimming removed 7 bases from V and 1 base from J, with 13 bases in between. The CDR3 extends over 14 amino acids. CDR3 sequence (DNA): TGTGCCAGCACCTGGGGAGGGGGGAACACTGAAGCTTTCTTT. Protein product: CASTWGGGNTEAFF.

The chain employs TRBV20-1 and TRBJ1-5, with D possibly TRBD1 on 6 matching bases. Trimming pared 6 bases from V and 0 bases from J, leaving 21 bases between. Germline V gene lookup returns CDR1 DFQATT and CDR2 SNEGSKA (reference sequence). The CDR3 sequence is 17 residues long. The chain's CDR3 is CSAGDRREQYSNQPQHF. The DNA of the CDR3 is TGCAGTGCCGGTGACAGGAGAGAGCAATATAGCAATCAGCCCCAGCATTTT.

This chain uses TRBV5-1 with TRBJ2-1; 7 bases line up with TRBD2. This CDR3 has 15 residues. V was pared by 4 bases and J by 6 bases, with 10 bases of the junction left unmatched. Germline V gene lookup returns CDR1 SGHRS and CDR2 YFSETQ. Here the CDR3 DNA reads TGCGCCAGCAGCCCCGGGGGGTTGGGACCCAATGAGCAGTTCTTC. Its protein is CASSPGGLGPNEQFF. Filled out from reference TRBV5-1 and TRBJ2-1, the complete variable domain reads KAGVTQTPRYLIKTRGQQVTLSCSPISGHRSVSWYQQTPGQGLQFLFEYFSETQRNKGNFPGRFSGRQFSNSRSEMNVSTLELGDSALYLCASSPGGLGPNEQFFGPGTRLTVL.

The CDR3 DNA reads as TGTGCCAGCAGTTCCGCGAGGACCCAAGAGACCCAGTACTTC. It is translated as CASSSARTQETQYF. The chain is built from TRBV28 and TRBJ2-5; D unclear. Trimming shortened V by 4 bases and J by 1 base, and 10 bases separated the two germline ends. Germline V gene data show CDR1 as MDHEN and CDR2 as SYDVKM. The CDR3 sequence is 14 residues long.

This clonotype showed up many times. V and J are TRBV6-5 and TRBJ2-2, with a weak D call TRBD2 (7 bases). The CDR3 has 16 residues. V lost 7 bases to trimming and J lost 5 bases, with 20 bases between them. Germline V gene data show CDR1 as MNHEY and CDR2 as SVGAGI. The CDR3 protein is CASTRGGLAETGELFF. The CDR3 nucleotides read TGTGCCAGCACCCGTGGGGGGCTAGCGGAAACCGGGGAGCTGTTTTTT.

This clonotype showed up just a few times. The DNA for the CDR3 is TGTGCCAGCAGCTTTTGGGGGGGCGGTGAAGCTTTCTTT. Amino acids: CASSFWGGGEAFF. The chain employs TRBV5-4 and TRBJ1-1; possible D gene TRBD1, 6 bases. CDR3 length: 13 residues. Germline values: CDR1 SGHNT, CDR2 YYREEE (reference sequence). V was pared by 2 bases and J by 7 bases, with 12 bases between.

This clonotype was recorded at least ten times. This chain connects TRBV7-2 to TRBJ1-2, with TRBD1 matching 9 bases. This CDR3 is built from 14 residues. Germline CDR1 reads SGHTA; CDR2 reads FQGNSA. Trimming removed 4 bases from V and 8 bases from J; junction bases left unmatched: 8. CDR3 sequence (DNA): TGTGCCAGCAGCTCCCGCGGACAGGGGTTAGGCTACACCTTC. This sequence encodes CASSSRGQGLGYTF.

This clonotype came up many times. This rearrangement joins TRBV20-1 to TRBJ1-6; 11 bases map to TRBD1. CDR1 DFQATT and CDR2 SNEGSKA come from the germline V gene (reference sequence). V shed 4 bases, J shed 0 bases, and the junction held 14 bases outside the gene matches. The CDR3 length is 20 residues. The CDR3 loop is CSANPSGQGAWSSYNSPLHF. The CDR3 DNA sequence: TGCAGTGCTAACCCCTCCGGACAGGGGGCATGGAGCTCCTATAATTCACCCCTCCACTTT.

This clonotype was found many times. The chain recombines TRBV2 with TRBJ1-2, with 9 bases lining up with TRBD1. The germline V gene has CDR1 SNHLY and CDR2 FYNNEI. The J segment lost 4 bases and the V segment lost 10 bases, leaving 19 bases of the junction unmatched. The CDR3 sequence is 17 residues long. CDR3 amino acids: CATTLRDRVFAGYGYTF. The CDR3, as DNA: TGTGCCACCACCCTCCGGGACAGGGTATTTGCAGGCTATGGCTACACCTTC.

This clonotype was seen at least ten times. The gene calls are TRBV7-3 and TRBJ2-2; the D is unclear. This CDR3 has 14 residues. Germline V gene lookup returns CDR1 SGHTA and CDR2 FQGTGA. The germline V and J ends were trimmed by 5 bases and 6 bases, with 13 bases remaining between them. CDR3 sequence (DNA): TGTGCCAGCAGCCCCCGAGACCGATCCGGGGAGCTGTTTTTT. Encoded protein: CASSPRDRSGELFF.

This clonotype was observed many times. This chain connects TRBV11-2 to TRBJ1-6, with 8 bases identical to TRBD1. Per the germline V gene, CDR1 is SGHAT and CDR2 is FQNNGV. V was clipped by 3 bases and J by 7 bases; unmatched bases: 11. CDR3 size: 17 residues. The CDR3 protein is CASSFDRGLLLNSPLHF. CDR3 DNA sequence: TGTGCCAGCAGCTTCGACAGGGGCCTACTTCTCAATTCACCCCTCCACTTT.

The rearrangement uses TRBV2 and TRBJ2-5; D might be TRBD1 (5 bases). Trimming removed 1 base at V and 3 bases at J, with 9 bases between. Per germline, CDR1 SNHLY and CDR2 FYNNEI. This CDR3 has 14 residues. CDR3 in amino acids: CASSEGAREETQYF. Here the CDR3 DNA reads TGTGCCAGCAGTGAAGGTGCCAGGGAAGAGACCCAGTACTTC.

This clonotype was counted at least ten times. The chain couples TRBV9 to TRBJ2-7; D could derive from TRBD1 or TRBD2 (6 bases each). Germline V gene data show CDR1 as SGDLS and CDR2 as YYNGEE. The CDR3 is 15 amino acids. Trimming took 3 bases from V and 3 from J, leaving 16 bases between them. The CDR3 reads CASSGGGGQFYEQYF. The CDR3 region has the DNA TGTGCCAGCAGCGGTGGAGGGGGGCAATTCTACGAGCAGTACTTC.

In regard to this clonotype: A read error may be the cause here, since a much bigger clone is one base away. J is TRBJ2-2 and V is TRBV6-5; TRBD1 might be the D (6 bases). Trimming stripped 5 bases from V and 0 bases from J, with 10 bases between. Germline CDR1 is MNHEY and CDR2 is SVGAGI. The CDR3 runs 15 residues. The CDR3 region is CASSDWTANTGELFF. The CDR3 nucleotides read TGTGCCAGCAGTGACTGGACAGCGAACACCGGGGAGCTGTTTTTT.